This is a list of T cell receptor beta chains from one sample in a study of T cell responses to AZD1222 COVID-19 vaccine. Clones were read by immunoSEQ multiplex PCR, and TCRdb kept only the in-frame ones, dropping some. This sample carries more than 95,000 clones, around nine tenths of them seen once, and the ten largest clones take around 9.1%. The source material was peripheral blood, sampled on day 0 of AZD1222 vaccination. The receptors come from an adult in good health. CDR3s include the opening cysteine and the closing phenylalanine or tryptophan. A D gene is named only where the DNA matches it firmly. Size is stated for part of the rows, as once, few or many counts, or as a class when the clone is expanded.

v_call,j_call,clone_size,d_call,cdr3_nt,cdr3_aa
TRBV9,TRBJ1-3,once,-,TGTGCCAGCAGCGTATTCGACAGAGGAAACACCATATATTTT,CASSVFDRGNTIYF
TRBV19,TRBJ1-2,-,TRBD1,TGTGCCAGTACCAACAGGGGGCCGGACTATGGCTACACCTTC,CASTNRGPDYGYTF
TRBV5-1,TRBJ2-3,-,TRBD2,TGCGCCAGCAGCACCGGGGGGTGGACCGCAGATACGCAGTATTTT,CASSTGGWTADTQYF
TRBV15,TRBJ1-1,once,-,TGTGCCACCAGCATAGGCGCTGAAGCTTTCTTT,CATSIGAEAFF
TRBV28,TRBJ1-1,-,-,TGTGCCAGCTTGATCTCTCGGGGTTTCACTGAAGCTTTCTTT,CASLISRGFTEAFF
TRBV9,TRBJ1-6,-,-,TGTGCCAGCAGCGTAGGCTCCTATAATTCACCCCTCCACTTT,CASSVGSYNSPLHF
TRBV30,TRBJ1-4,-,-,TGTGCCATTCTCTCCCTCCAGGGGTATGAAAAACTGTTTTTT,CAILSLQGYEKLFF
TRBV18,TRBJ2-5,-,TRBD1,TGTGCCAGCTCACTAGGGACAGGGAATGGAGAGACCCAGTACTTC,CASSLGTGNGETQYF
TRBV9,TRBJ1-3,-,TRBD1,TGTGCCAGCAGCGCAAGGGGAGGGGGCAACTCTGGAAACACCATATATTTT,CASSARGGGNSGNTIYF
TRBV19,TRBJ2-3,-,-,TGTGCCAGTGGGCGAGATACGCAGTATTTT,CASGRDTQYF
TRBV28,TRBJ2-3,-,TRBD1,TGTGCCAGCAGTAGCAGGGACAGGGGAACAGATACGCAGTATTTT,CASSSRDRGTDTQYF
TRBV6-5,TRBJ1-5,few,-,TGTGCCAGCAGAGAGGGCGACCGTGGCAATCAGCCCCAGCATTTT,CASREGDRGNQPQHF
TRBV4-1,TRBJ1-4,-,TRBD1,TGCGCCAGCAGCCAAGTACAGGGGGGTGAAAAACTGTTTTTT,CASSQVQGGEKLFF
TRBV6-5,TRBJ2-7,-,TRBD2,TGTGCCAGCGGGGGGACTAGCAGCTACGAGCAGTACTTC,CASGGTSSYEQYF
TRBV5-4,TRBJ2-7,-,-,TGTGCCAGCAGCTTGGCACAGGGATACGAGCAGTACTTC,CASSLAQGYEQYF
TRBV4-3,TRBJ1-4,once,TRBD1,TGCGCCAGCAGCCAAGATAGCGGACAGGGGAATGAAAAACTGTTTTTT,CASSQDSGQGNEKLFF
TRBV30,TRBJ1-6,few,TRBD1,TGTGCCTGCCAGACAGGGGCGCGAAATTCACCCCTCCACTTT,CACQTGARNSPLHF
TRBV12-3/TRBV12-4,TRBJ2-1,-,-,TGTGCCAGCAGTTTAGCAGCCTACAATGAGCAGTTCTTC,CASSLAAYNEQFF
TRBV7-9,TRBJ2-4,once,TRBD1,TGTGCCAGCAGCTTAGATTGGACAGGGAGGTCGCAGTACTTC,CASSLDWTGRSQYF
TRBV15,TRBJ2-2,few,-,TGTGCCACCAGCAGAGATCAGGGCCAAAGGGCCGGGGAGCTGTTTTTT,CATSRDQGQRAGELFF
TRBV5-1,TRBJ2-5,-,TRBD2,TGCGCCAGCAGCGCGACTAGCGGCCAAGAGACCCAGTACTTC,CASSATSGQETQYF
TRBV3-1/TRBV3-2,TRBJ1-2,-,-,TGTGCCAGCAGCCAGGGTGATGTCGGGGGCTACACCTTC,CASSQGDVGGYTF
TRBV5-1,TRBJ2-7,few,TRBD1,TGCGCCAGCAGCTTACAGGGGGGAATCTACGAGCAGTACTTC,CASSLQGGIYEQYF
TRBV11-2,TRBJ2-3,-,TRBD1,TGTGCCAGCAGGACAGGGAGCACAGATACGCAGTATTTT,CASRTGSTDTQYF
TRBV5-1,TRBJ2-4,-,-,TGCGCCAGCAGCTTGTTGGCGGCAGGGAGGTCGGGAAACATTCAGTACTTC,CASSLLAAGRSGNIQYF
TRBV6-2/TRBV6-3,TRBJ2-4,-,-,TGTGCCAGCAGTGACGGGATTTCAGAAGGGGACATTCAGTACTTC,CASSDGISEGDIQYF
TRBV9,TRBJ2-1,-,TRBD2,TGTGCCAGCAGTAAACTAGCGGGAGTGTCTGAGCAGTTCTTC,CASSKLAGVSEQFF
TRBV9,TRBJ2-5,-,TRBD2,TGTGCCAGCAGCGTAGAAACTAGCGGGTGGGAGACCCAGTACTTC,CASSVETSGWETQYF
TRBV5-6,TRBJ2-7,-,-,TGTGCCAGCAGGGGGCAGGGAGAAAAGCAGTACTTC,CASRGQGEKQYF
TRBV5-6,TRBJ1-5,-,-,TGTGCCAGCAGCTTGGGGCAGGGGATGGGCAATCAGCCCCAGCATTTT,CASSLGQGMGNQPQHF
TRBV24-1,TRBJ2-1,-,-,TGTGCCACCAGTGATTCAGGGGCTAGCGACTACAATGAGCAGTTCTTC,CATSDSGASDYNEQFF
TRBV5-4,TRBJ1-4,-,-,TGTGCCAGCAGCTCACGTCAGGCTAATGAAAAACTGTTTTTT,CASSSRQANEKLFF
TRBV5-1,TRBJ2-5,-,TRBD1,TGCGCCAGCAGCAGAACCGGGACAGGGGAAGAGACCCAGTACTTC,CASSRTGTGEETQYF
TRBV27,TRBJ1-4,-,-,TGTGCCAGCAGTCCCGGGACACAATCGTATGAAAAACTGTTTTTT,CASSPGTQSYEKLFF
TRBV29-1,TRBJ2-1,-,-,TGCAGCGTTGGTAACGCGGCCACCTCCTACAATGAGCAGTTCTTC,CSVGNAATSYNEQFF